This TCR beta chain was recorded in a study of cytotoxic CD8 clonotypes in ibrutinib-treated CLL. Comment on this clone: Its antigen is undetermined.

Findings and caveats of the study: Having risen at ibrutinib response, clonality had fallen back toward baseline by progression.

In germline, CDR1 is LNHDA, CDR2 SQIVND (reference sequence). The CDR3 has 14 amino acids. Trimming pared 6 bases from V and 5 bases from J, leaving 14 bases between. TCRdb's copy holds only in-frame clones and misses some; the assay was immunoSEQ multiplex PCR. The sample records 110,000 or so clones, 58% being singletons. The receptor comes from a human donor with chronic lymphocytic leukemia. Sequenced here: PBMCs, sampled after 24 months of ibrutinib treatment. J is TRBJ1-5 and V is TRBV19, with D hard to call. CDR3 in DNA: TGTGCCAGTAGGTCGGACGGTCGGGATCAGCCCCAGCATTTT. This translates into CASRSDGRDQPQHF.